The following is a T cell receptor beta chain sequence with its context. The sample originates from a study of blood T cell repertoires in COVID-19. The overall study: COVID-19 samples from acute and convalescent phases originated in the United States, Italy and Spain. From T cells, B-cell-depleted T cells, or PBMCs came the material, which was cDNA or gDNA.

Measured with immunoSEQ multiplex PCR; TCRdb has only the in-frame clones, and not every one. The sample consists of around 120,000 clones, 80% to 90% of them appearing once. V was shortened by 0 bases and J by 0 bases, with 12 bases between the two germline ends. The germline gives CDR1 MGHRA, CDR2 YSYEKL. There are 18 residues in the CDR3. Sequences were obtained from peripheral blood. The clonotype originates from a woman older than 75 with acute or convalescent COVID-19. V is TRBV4-1 and J is TRBJ1-6; D unclear. The CDR3 is CASSQDLAVSSYNSPLHF. The CDR3 nucleotides are TGCGCCAGCAGCCAAGATTTGGCGGTGAGCTCCTATAATTCACCCCTCCACTTT.